This TCR beta chain was documented in a study of CD8 T cells in Susac syndrome. The Susac syndrome patients fit the recently defined diagnostic criteria for definite or probable disease. Trimming removed 4 bases at V and 11 bases at J, with 15 bases between. Germline assignment: CDR1 SEHNR and CDR2 FQNEAQ (reference sequence). CDR3 length equals 13 residues. Random hexamers were used to reverse transcribe an amount of roughly 0.45 to 1 ug RNA. TCRdb re-derived calls from the immunoSEQ multiplex PCR reads in MiXCR, one entry per CDR3 protein. Altogether roughly 150,000 distinct CDR3 sequences are present, more than 90% being singletons, with the ten largest covering over 0.075%.

The sequenced sample was CD4+ T cells from PBMCs. The clonotype was recovered from a human donor with Susac syndrome. The chain recombines TRBV7-9 with TRBJ2-1; D unclear. CDR3 nucleotide sequence: TGTGCCAGCAGCTCCCTTGGCCTCCCACAGCAGTTCTTC. Its protein is CASSSLGLPQQFF. The variable domain in full, completed from reference TRBV7-9 and TRBJ2-1, reads DTGVSQNPRHKITKRGQNVTFRCDPISEHNRLYWYRQTLGQGPEFLTYFQNEAQLEKSRLLSDRFSAERPKGSFSTLEIQRTEQGDSAMYLCASSSLGLPQQFFGPGTRLTVL.